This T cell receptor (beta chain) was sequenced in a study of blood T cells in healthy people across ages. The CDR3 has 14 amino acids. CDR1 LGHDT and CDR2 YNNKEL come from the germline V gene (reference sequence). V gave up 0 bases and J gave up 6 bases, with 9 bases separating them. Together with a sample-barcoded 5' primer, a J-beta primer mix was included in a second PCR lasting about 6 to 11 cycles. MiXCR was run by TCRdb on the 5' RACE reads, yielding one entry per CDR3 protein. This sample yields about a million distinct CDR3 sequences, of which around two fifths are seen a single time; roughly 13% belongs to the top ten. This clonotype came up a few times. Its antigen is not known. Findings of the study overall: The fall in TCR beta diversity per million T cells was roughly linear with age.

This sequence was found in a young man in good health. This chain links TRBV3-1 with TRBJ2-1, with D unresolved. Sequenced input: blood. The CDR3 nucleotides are TGTGCCAGCAGCCAAGATCGAAAGCGCAATGAGCAGTTCTTC. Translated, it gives CASSQDRKRNEQFF.